Many counts were recorded for the clone carrying this T cell receptor (beta chain). Time point indicated: newly diagnosed GD, antithyroid drugs for less than 3 months. Extracted PBMC RNA gave rise to the TCR library. V was trimmed by 1 base and J by 4 bases, leaving 17 bases between them. The CDR3 covers 16 residues. From germline, CDR1 is DFQATT and CDR2 SNEGSKA (reference sequence). The sample originates from a study of regulatory T cells in long-lasting Graves disease. With iRepertoire HTBI primers and Arm-PCR of CDR3 regions, TCR beta libraries were built. Each CDR3 protein is one row after TCRdb ran MiXCR on the multiplex PCR reads. The sample yields 350,000 to 550,000 distinct CDR3 sequences, 12% to 15% seen once. Separately, the same data were catalogued under a study of T cells in Graves' hyperthyroidism and ophthalmopathy. From that paper: Hyperthyroidism had been newly diagnosed in patients aged 18 to 65, and its duration was under 2 months. Researchers ran a first-round RT-PCR on the TCR CDR3 using the HTBI primer set.

J is TRBJ2-1 and V is TRBV20-1; possibly TRBD1 or TRBD2 for D (5 bases each). This sequence originates from a woman in her fifties or sixties with Graves disease. The material sequenced was peripheral blood mononuclear cells (PBMCs), taken at new diagnosis, from a patient treated with antithyroid drugs. The CDR3 protein is CSARGAYGTGYNEQFF. Written as DNA, the CDR3 is TGCAGTGCTAGAGGAGCCTACGGGACGGGTTACAATGAGCAGTTCTTC.